These T cell receptor beta chains were read from a single sample in a study of T cells in Graves' hyperthyroidism and ophthalmopathy. TCRdb fed the multiplex PCR reads into MiXCR, producing one record per CDR3 protein. The sample holds about 320,000 distinct CDR3 sequences; roughly 17% are singletons and the top ten take around 34%. The sequencing sample was made of blood. These TCRs come from a man aged 30 to 45 with Graves' hyperthyroidism. CDR3s include the opening cysteine and the closing phenylalanine or tryptophan. Fields, in order: D gene, CDR3 length, clone size, J gene, V gene, CDR3 protein, CDR3 DNA. D genes are given only for firm matches. Rows give clone size only sometimes, using once, few, many, or a class for an expanded clone.

D: .; length: 17; size: many; J: TRBJ2-5; V: TRBV11-2; CDR3: CASSFLSGGRRGETQYF; DNA: TGTGCCAGCAGCTTTTTGAGTGGGGGGAGGCGAGGAGAGACCCAGTACTTC
D: .; length: 13; size: .; J: TRBJ1-2; V: TRBV20-1; CDR3: CSARETGDYGYTF; DNA: TGCAGTGCTAGGGAGACAGGAGACTATGGCTACACCTTC
D: .; length: 13; size: many; J: TRBJ2-5; V: TRBV12-5; CDR3: CASGFGERETQYF; DNA: TGTGCTAGTGGTTTTGGAGAGCGGGAGACCCAGTACTTC
D: .; length: 14; size: .; J: TRBJ1-5; V: TRBV20-1; CDR3: CSARDLDSTQPQHF; DNA: TGCAGTGCTAGAGATTTGGACAGCACTCAGCCCCAGCATTTT
D: .; length: 14; size: .; J: TRBJ1-6; V: TRBV5-4; CDR3: CASSTTILGQPLHF; DNA: TGTGCCAGCAGCACTACCATATTGGGACAACCCCTCCACTTT
D: .; length: 13; size: .; J: TRBJ2-1; V: TRBV7-9; CDR3: CASSTGPGNEQFF; DNA: TGTGCCAGCAGCACCGGCCCCGGGAATGAGCAGTTCTTC
D: .; length: 14; size: few; J: TRBJ2-2; V: TRBV3-1; CDR3: CASSQDQFTGELFF; DNA: TGTGCCAGCAGCCAAGATCAGTTTACGGGGGAGCTGTTTTTT
D: TRBD2; length: 21; size: many; J: TRBJ2-1; V: TRBV13; CDR3: CASSSAEWTSEKNFSYNEQFF; DNA: TGTGCCAGCAGCTCCGCTGAATGGACTAGCGAAAAAAACTTCTCCTACAATGAGCAGTTCTTC
D: .; length: 13; size: many; J: TRBJ1-5; V: TRBV28; CDR3: CASSRTVYQPQHF; DNA: TGTGCCAGCAGTCGGACAGTCTATCAGCCCCAGCATTTT
D: .; length: 14; size: many; J: TRBJ1-3; V: TRBV28; CDR3: CASSPGYSGNTIYF; DNA: TGTGCCAGCAGTCCCGGCTACTCTGGAAACACCATATATTTT
D: .; length: 14; size: few; J: TRBJ1-6; V: TRBV30; CDR3: CAWSVGSLRLPLHF; DNA: TGTGCCTGGAGTGTCGGGTCCCTTAGGCTACCCCTCCACTTT
D: TRBD2; length: 17; size: few; J: TRBJ2-5; V: TRBV5-1; CDR3: CASKQGGTSGFSETQYF; DNA: TGCGCCAGCAAACAGGGAGGGACTAGCGGGTTTTCAGAGACCCAGTACTTC
D: .; length: 14; size: once; J: TRBJ2-6; V: TRBV7-3; CDR3: CASSPAPGANVLTF; DNA: TGTGCCAGCAGCCCCGCCCCCGGGGCCAACGTCCTGACTTTC
D: .; length: 15; size: many; J: TRBJ2-7; V: TRBV7-2; CDR3: CASSLDGGSLYEQYF; DNA: TGTGCCAGCAGCCTGGATGGGGGATCCCTCTACGAGCAGTACTTC
D: .; length: 18; size: few; J: TRBJ2-1; V: TRBV25-1; CDR3: CASSEPRKDLTPDNEQFF; DNA: TGTGCCAGCAGTGAGCCCCGCAAAGACCTTACGCCGGACAATGAGCAGTTCTTC
D: .; length: 24; size: .; J: TRBJ1-1; V: TRBV2; CDR3: CASTNQTSMYLCASSWALNTEAFF; DNA: .
D: TRBD1; length: 12; size: .; J: TRBJ2-3; V: TRBV28; CDR3: CASSRGQGRKYF; DNA: TGTGCCAGCAGCCGCGGACAGGGTCGAAAGTATTTT
D: TRBD1; length: 19; size: .; J: TRBJ2-7; V: TRBV15; CDR3: CATSSKILLPDRVPGEQYF; DNA: TGTGCCACCAGCAGCAAAATCCTATTACCGGACAGGGTGCCTGGCGAGCAGTACTTC
D: TRBD2; length: 16; size: many; J: TRBJ2-1; V: TRBV10-3; CDR3: CAISGGGSESYNEQFF; DNA: TGTGCCATCAGTGGGGGCGGGAGTGAATCCTACAATGAGCAGTTCTTC
D: .; length: 15; size: .; J: TRBJ1-5; V: TRBV15; CDR3: CATSRDDGGWQPQHF; DNA: TGTGCCACCAGCAGAGATGACGGAGGCTGGCAGCCCCAGCATTTT
D: .; length: 13; size: many; J: TRBJ2-7; V: TRBV30; CDR3: CAWTQADSYEQYF; DNA: TGTGCCTGGACGCAGGCAGACTCCTACGAGCAGTACTTC
D: .; length: 15; size: .; J: TRBJ1-4; V: TRBV7-9; CDR3: CASSLLRGTNEKLFF; DNA: TGTGCCAGCAGCTTATTAAGGGGGACTAATGAAAAACTGTTTTTT
D: .; length: 15; size: many; J: TRBJ1-5; V: TRBV28; CDR3: CASSSRGNSNQPQHF; DNA: TGTGCCAGCTCCAGCCGGGGGAATAGCAATCAGCCCCAGCATTTT
D: TRBD1; length: 15; size: many; J: TRBJ1-5; V: TRBV6-1; CDR3: CASRGQGAGNQPQHF; DNA: TGTGCCAGCAGGGGACAGGGGGCCGGCAATCAGCCCCAGCATTTT
D: TRBD2; length: 15; size: once; J: TRBJ2-3; V: TRBV27; CDR3: CASSPTGLATDTQYF; DNA: TGTGCCAGCAGCCCCACAGGACTAGCGACAGATACGCAGTATTTT
D: TRBD1; length: 16; size: many; J: TRBJ1-5; V: TRBV28; CDR3: CASSSFLRTGDGPQHF; DNA: TGTGCCAGCAGTTCATTCCTTAGGACAGGGGATGGGCCCCAGCATTTT
D: .; length: 15; size: many; J: TRBJ1-1; V: TRBV15; CDR3: CATATIRDKNTEAFF; DNA: TGTGCCACCGCTACAATCCGGGACAAAAACACTGAAGCTTTCTTT
D: .; length: 14; size: .; J: TRBJ1-4; V: TRBV29-1; CDR3: CSGGGPGGAEKLFF; DNA: TGCAGCGGGGGGGGCCCTGGGGGGGCGGAAAAACTGTTTTTT
D: TRBD1; length: 18; size: .; J: TRBJ1-5; V: TRBV15; CDR3: CATSSRQGRTVSGQPQHF; DNA: TGTGCCACCAGCTCACGACAGGGTAGGACGGTCTCTGGCCAGCCCCAGCATTTT
D: TRBD2; length: 16; size: few; J: TRBJ2-7; V: TRBV10-3; CDR3: CAISELEAGDPYEQYF; DNA: TGTGCCATCAGTGAGCTGGAAGCGGGAGACCCGTACGAGCAGTACTTC
D: .; length: 11; size: many; J: TRBJ1-1; V: TRBV30; CDR3: CAWSGGSEAFF; DNA: TGTGCCTGGAGTGGAGGATCCGAAGCTTTCTTT
D: TRBD2; length: 16; size: many; J: TRBJ2-1; V: TRBV3-1; CDR3: CASSQGLAGGYNEQFF; DNA: TGTGCCAGCAGCCAAGGGCTAGCGGGAGGGTACAATGAGCAGTTCTTC
D: .; length: 16; size: many; J: TRBJ1-4; V: TRBV5-1; CDR3: CASSAQGPSTNEKLFF; DNA: TGCGCCAGCAGTGCTCAGGGGCCATCAACTAATGAAAAACTGTTTTTT
D: .; length: 14; size: .; J: TRBJ2-1; V: TRBV5-6; CDR3: CASSFTGVYNEQFF; DNA: TGTGCCAGCAGCTTTACGGGAGTCTACAATGAGCAGTTCTTC
D: .; length: 13; size: few; J: TRBJ1-5; V: TRBV20-1; CDR3: CSAKTRGNEPQHF; DNA: TGCAGTGCTAAAACGAGGGGGAACGAGCCCCAGCATTTT
D: .; length: 15; size: many; J: TRBJ1-1; V: TRBV12-3/TRBV12-4; CDR3: CASSSLGGMNTEAFF; DNA: TGTGCCAGCAGTTCGCTAGGGGGGATGAACACTGAAGCTTTCTTT
D: .; length: 15; size: few; J: TRBJ1-3; V: TRBV7-9; CDR3: CASSNNYGGINTIYF; DNA: TGTGCCAGCAGCAATAATTACGGGGGTATTAACACCATATATTTT
D: TRBD1; length: 13; size: many; J: TRBJ2-7; V: TRBV20-1; CDR3: CSATSDRFNEQYF; DNA: TGCAGTGCTACCTCGGACAGGTTTAACGAGCAGTACTTC